These 27 T cell receptor beta chains share one sample of origin, sequenced in a study of cytomegalovirus exposure and HLA in healthy donors. TCRdb's copy holds only in-frame clones and misses some; the assay was immunoSEQ multiplex PCR. Of some 340,000 clones listed, approximately 90% were seen once; the top ten hold roughly 1.2%. The specimen was PBMCs. All receptors derive from a woman aged 25 to 39 in good health and CMV-seropositive.

The CDR3 DNA follows: TGCAGCGTCCCCTGGGGGACCGGGGAGCTGTTTTTT. Translating gives CSVPWGTGELFF. The chain is built from TRBV29-1 and TRBJ2-2, with D perhaps matching TRBD1 or TRBD2 (5 bases each). Germline assignment: CDR1 SQVTM and CDR2 ANQGSEA. V lost 6 bases and J 5 bases, leaving 10 bases between the germline ends. The CDR3 is made up of 12 amino acids.

The chain links TRBV28 to TRBJ2-2; D call uncertain. The length of the CDR3 is 13 residues. Per germline, CDR1 MDHEN and CDR2 SYDVKM. Trimming pared 5 bases from V and 1 base from J, leaving 5 bases between. The DNA for the CDR3 is TGTGCCAGCAGTGGAAGGAACACCGGGGAGCTGTTTTTT. It translates to CASSGRNTGELFF.

V is TRBV6-5 and J is TRBJ2-2; 9 bases are a match to TRBD1. The germline CDR1 and CDR2 sequences are MNHEY and SVGAGI. The CDR3 is 14 amino acids. J gave up 6 bases and V 4 bases, and 3 bases lay outside the gene matches. CDR3 protein: CASSWGQGAGELFF. The CDR3 DNA sequence: TGTGCCAGCAGTTGGGGACAGGGCGCCGGGGAGCTGTTTTTT.

This clone appeared a single time. The chain uses TRBV7-2 and TRBJ1-2, with 7 positions matching TRBD1. CDR3 size: 15 residues. Germline V gene sequence: CDR1 SGHTA, CDR2 FQGNSA. Trimming at V came to 1 base and at J to 4 bases, leaving 6 bases not matched to a gene. The CDR3 is CASSLEAGDSYGYTF. Written as DNA, the CDR3 is TGTGCCAGCAGCTTAGAAGCCGGGGACAGCTATGGCTACACCTTC.

V gene TRBV27 combines with J gene TRBJ1-5; D not certain. The CDR3 loop spans 14 amino acids. Germline-derived CDR1 and CDR2 are MNHEY and SMNVEV (reference sequence). V was pared by 2 bases and J by 1 base, with 6 bases between. In nucleotides, the CDR3 is TGTGCCAGCAGTTTAGTCAGGAGCAATCAGCCCCAGCATTTT. Its translation is CASSLVRSNQPQHF.

V usage is TRBV27 and J usage is TRBJ2-7; D is perhaps TRBD1 (5 bases). Germline CDR1 reads MNHEY; CDR2 reads SMNVEV (reference sequence). The CDR3 totals 13 residues. The ends were cut back, 2 bases at V and 1 base at J, with 6 bases in the middle. As DNA, the CDR3 is TGTGCCAGCAGTTTAAAGGGGTCCTACGAGCAGTACTTC. Translating gives CASSLKGSYEQYF.

This clone was seen only a few times. The V and J genes are TRBV9 and TRBJ1-6; tentative D call: TRBD1 (6 bases). CDR3 size: 13 residues. Trimming stripped 3 bases from V and 8 bases from J, with 9 bases between. Looked up from germline, CDR1 is SGDLS and CDR2 is YYNGEE. The CDR3 loop is CASSAYRDSPLHF. Here the CDR3 DNA reads TGTGCCAGCAGCGCCTACAGGGATTCACCCCTCCACTTT.

This chain links TRBV2 with TRBJ2-1; possible D gene TRBD2, 5 bases. The CDR3 covers 15 residues. Trimming removed 1 base from V and 1 base from J, with 8 bases in between. Germline assignment: CDR1 SNHLY and CDR2 FYNNEI. The CDR3 DNA sequence: TGTGCCAGCAGTGAAGGGAGGTTGTCCTACAATGAGCAGTTCTTC. Amino acids: CASSEGRLSYNEQFF.

The chain links TRBV6-5 to TRBJ2-1; 7 bases agree with TRBD1. CDR3 length equals 16 residues. With 0 bases clipped from V and 2 bases from J, the junction kept 4 bases outside the gene matches. CDR1 is MNHEY and CDR2 is SVGAGI in the germline V gene. CDR3 bases: TGTGCCAGCAGTTACTCGATTGGACAGGCCTACAATGAGCAGTTCTTC. Translation gives CASSYSIGQAYNEQFF.

The J gene is TRBJ1-2, the V gene TRBV6-5; D is uncertain. Germline values: CDR1 MNHEY, CDR2 SVGAGI. V shed 6 bases and J shed 6 bases, with 14 bases lying between them. The CDR3 sequence is 13 residues long. Written as DNA, the CDR3 is TGTGCCAGCAGGTCTGGAAGCCGTAATGGCTACACCTTC. Translating gives CASRSGSRNGYTF.

The chain links TRBV9 to TRBJ2-7; 10 bases match TRBD2. The CDR3 covers 15 residues. V gave up 4 bases and J gave up 5 bases; unmatched junction bases: 9. The V gene's germline CDR1 is SGDLS and CDR2 YYNGEE. CDR3 region: CASSPSGSLPHEQYF. In DNA, the CDR3 is TGTGCCAGCAGCCCTAGCGGGAGTTTACCCCACGAGCAGTACTTC.

The chain couples TRBV7-2 to TRBJ2-7; unclear D gene. CDR3 length equals 12 residues. V lost 5 bases and J 3 bases, leaving 8 bases between the germline ends. CDR1 is SGHTA and CDR2 is FQGNSA in the germline V gene. As DNA, the CDR3 is TGTGCCAGCAGCCCGGACGGCTACGAGCAGTACTTC. Amino acid sequence: CASSPDGYEQYF.

The genes are TRBV29-1 and TRBJ2-7, with 9 bases identical to TRBD2. Germline assignment: CDR1 SQVTM and CDR2 ANQGSEA. The CDR3 extends over 12 amino acids. V gave up 6 bases and J gave up 7 bases; unmatched junction bases: 7. As DNA, the CDR3 is TGCAGCGTAGCCTGGACTAGCGAAGAGCAGTACTTC. It yields the protein CSVAWTSEEQYF.

A single count supports this clone. This chain uses TRBV2 with TRBJ2-7; 9 nucleotides match TRBD1. The J segment lost 3 bases and the V segment lost 2 bases, leaving 5 bases of the junction unmatched. The CDR3 contains 15 residues. CDR1 and CDR2 from the germline V gene are SNHLY and FYNNEI. The DNA for the CDR3 is TGTGCCAGCAGTGAATTGGGGACAGGGCTCTACGAGCAGTACTTC. This sequence encodes CASSELGTGLYEQYF.

The chain carries TRBV6-1 and TRBJ2-1; D possibly corresponds to TRBD1 (6 bases). CDR3 size: 15 residues. V shed 1 base and J shed 9 bases, with 16 bases lying between them. The V gene's germline CDR1 is MNHNS and CDR2 SASEGT. Written as DNA, the CDR3 is TGTGCCAGCAGTGAAGTGTGGGGGCCCGGAGGTGAGCAGTTCTTC. Translated, it gives CASSEVWGPGGEQFF.

The chain uses TRBV15 and TRBJ2-5, with TRBD2 matching over 11 bases. This CDR3 has 16 residues. Germline CDR1 is LNHNV and CDR2 is YYDKDF (reference sequence). After removal of 1 base from V and 1 base from J, the junction contained 2 bases not matched to a gene. CDR3 residues: CATSRVTSGGQETQYF. CDR3 DNA: TGTGCCACCAGCAGAGTTACTAGCGGGGGCCAAGAGACCCAGTACTTC.

This rearrangement joins TRBV4-1 to TRBJ2-1, with TRBD2 as a possible D gene (5 bases). The V end lost 0 bases, the J end lost 14 bases, and 14 bases lay between the germline ends. The CDR3 is 13 residues long. CDR1 and CDR2 (germline): MGHRA, YSYEKL. As DNA, the CDR3 is TGCGCCAGCAGCCAAGAAACTAGGGCTGGGAAGTTCTTC. Translating gives CASSQETRAGKFF.

This clone was seen only once. The rearrangement links TRBV7-3 to TRBJ2-7; tentative D call: TRBD1 (5 bases). The V gene's germline CDR1 is SGHTA and CDR2 FQGTGA. CDR3 length: 13 amino acids. V dropped 3 bases and J dropped 7 bases, with 13 bases sitting between them. CDR3 DNA sequence: TGTGCCAGCAGCTTCCAGGGCTATGGGGAGCAGTACTTC. Amino acid sequence: CASSFQGYGEQYF.

The chain combines TRBV9 with TRBJ2-3; D unresolved. CDR3 length: 13 residues. Germline CDR1 and CDR2: SGDLS and YYNGEE. V lost 3 bases, J lost 4 bases, and 9 bases lay in between. CDR3 sequence (DNA): TGTGCCAGCAGCGCCCCATTCCCAGATACGCAGTATTTT. This codes for CASSAPFPDTQYF.

The rearrangement links TRBV9 to TRBJ1-2; D possibly corresponds to TRBD1 (5 bases). V was clipped by 0 bases and J by 3 bases, with 12 bases between them. The CDR3 is made up of 15 amino acids. CDR1 is SGDLS and CDR2 is YYNGEE in the germline V gene. The CDR3, as DNA: TGTGCCAGCAGCGTAGACCTACAGGCTGACTATGGCTACACCTTC. Translating gives CASSVDLQADYGYTF.

This clone came up once. V gene TRBV6-5 combines with J gene TRBJ2-3; 7 bases agree with TRBD1. Trimming cost V 5 bases and J 2 bases; bases outside gene matches: 4. Germline values: CDR1 MNHEY, CDR2 SVGAGI. The CDR3 has 14 residues. The CDR3: CASSTGTATDTQYF. The DNA for the CDR3 is TGTGCCAGCAGTACCGGGACAGCCACAGATACGCAGTATTTT.

This chain uses TRBV9 with TRBJ2-2; 7 nucleotides line up with TRBD1. Losses at the gene ends were 4 bases for V and 5 bases for J; bases not matched to a gene: 11. This CDR3 has 16 residues. Germline CDR1 and CDR2: SGDLS and YYNGEE. The CDR3 reads CASSPTYARGTGELFF. CDR3 bases: TGTGCCAGCAGCCCAACCTACGCCAGGGGGACCGGGGAGCTGTTTTTT.

This chain joins TRBV28 and TRBJ1-3; D not certain. The V gene's germline CDR1 is MDHEN and CDR2 SYDVKM. Trimming removed 6 bases from V and 0 bases from J, with 15 bases in between. This CDR3 spans 16 amino acids. The CDR3 reads CASSPLASSSGNTIYF. Here the CDR3 DNA reads TGTGCCAGCAGCCCTTTGGCCAGTTCCTCTGGAAACACCATATATTTT.

The table lists this clone with a few counts. The V and J genes are TRBV7-9 and TRBJ2-7; 10 bases align to TRBD1. The CDR3 is 14 amino acids. J lost 5 bases, V lost 1 base, and 2 bases had no gene match. Germline-derived CDR1 and CDR2 are SEHNR and FQNEAQ (reference sequence). CDR3 in amino acids: CASSLGQGADEQYF. CDR3 coding DNA: TGTGCCAGCAGCTTAGGACAGGGGGCGGACGAGCAGTACTTC.

V is TRBV29-1 and J is TRBJ1-1, with no clear D. The length of the CDR3 is 14 residues. Trimming took off 6 bases at V and 5 bases at J, with 19 bases between the two ends. The germline V gene has CDR1 SQVTM and CDR2 ANQGSEA. The CDR3 nucleotides read TGCAGCGTCCATGGAGGGTCGGGCCTGACTGAAGCTTTCTTT. Translation: CSVHGGSGLTEAFF.

Written as DNA, the CDR3 is TGTGCCAGCAGCCCAGGGCTACGGGGCTCCTACGAGCAGTACTTC. Its protein is CASSPGLRGSYEQYF. The rearrangement joins TRBV11-1 to TRBJ2-7; the D call may be TRBD1 or TRBD2 (5 bases each). This CDR3 is built from 15 residues. Germline CDR1 and CDR2: SGHAT and FQDESV (reference sequence). V lost 5 bases and J lost 0, with 14 bases in between.

The chain links TRBV4-2 to TRBJ2-7, with D maybe TRBD1 (5 bases). CDR3 length equals 15 residues. Germline assignment: CDR1 LGHNA and CDR2 YNFKEQ. The V end was cut by 1 base, the J end by 1 base, with 11 bases between. CDR3 nucleotides: TGTGCCAGCAGCCAAGCGGCAGGGCCTTCCTACGAGCAGTACTTC. Protein sequence: CASSQAAGPSYEQYF.